This T cell receptor (beta chain) came from a study of CD8+ T cells in alopecia areata. About the research overall: Tofacitinib administration persisted for 6 to 18 months, succeeded by 6 months off drug. Study findings and constraints: Compared with mice, patients displayed less clear TCR sharing, possibly for HLA-related reasons. Compared with normal scalp, lesional scalp had higher clonality and more expanded CD8+ clones.

Concerning this clone: Its antigen is unknown.

As the sequencing template, cDNA was produced by extracting RNA and reverse transcribing it. Libraries were prepared by immunoSEQ multiplex PCR; TCRdb keeps only in-frame clonotypes and omits some of them. This table has 150,000 to 160,000 clones, around half appearing once. V lost 3 bases and J lost 3, with 13 bases in between. This CDR3 is built from 14 residues. Germline CDR1 is SGHDT and CDR2 is YYEEEE. The sequence derives from a human donor with alopecia areata. The sample in question was CD8+ T cells sorted from blood, obtained at week 0. V usage is TRBV5-6 and J usage is TRBJ2-7; no clear D gene. The CDR3 coding sequence is TGTGCCAGCAGCTCCGGCTCGATCAACTACGAGCAGTACTTC. Translated: CASSSGSINYEQYF.